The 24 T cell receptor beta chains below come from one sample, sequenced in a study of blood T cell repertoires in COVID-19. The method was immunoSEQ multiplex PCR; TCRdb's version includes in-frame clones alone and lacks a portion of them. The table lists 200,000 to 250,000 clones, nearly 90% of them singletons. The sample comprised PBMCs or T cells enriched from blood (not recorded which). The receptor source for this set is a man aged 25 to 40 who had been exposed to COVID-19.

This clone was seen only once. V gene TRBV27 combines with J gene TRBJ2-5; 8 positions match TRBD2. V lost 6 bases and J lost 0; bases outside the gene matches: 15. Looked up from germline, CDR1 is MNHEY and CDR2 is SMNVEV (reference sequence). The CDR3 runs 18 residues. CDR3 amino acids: CASRPRGGLRGHQETQYF. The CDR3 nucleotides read TGTGCCAGCAGACCTCGGGGGGGCCTTCGGGGACACCAAGAGACCCAGTACTTC.

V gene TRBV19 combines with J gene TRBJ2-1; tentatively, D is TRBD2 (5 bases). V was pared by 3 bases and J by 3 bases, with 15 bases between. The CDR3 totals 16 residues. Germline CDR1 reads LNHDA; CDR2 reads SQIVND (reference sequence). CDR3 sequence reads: CASSISSGNIYNEQFF. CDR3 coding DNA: TGTGCCAGTAGTATTTCTTCCGGGAATATCTACAATGAGCAGTTCTTC.

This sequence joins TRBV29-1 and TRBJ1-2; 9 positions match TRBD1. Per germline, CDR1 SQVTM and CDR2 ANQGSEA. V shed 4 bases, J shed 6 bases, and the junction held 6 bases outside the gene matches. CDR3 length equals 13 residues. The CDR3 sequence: CSVAGQGGDGYTF. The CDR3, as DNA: TGCAGCGTTGCGGGACAGGGAGGAGATGGCTACACCTTC.

CDR3 DNA: TGTGCCAGTAGTATATGGGAGGAAGATACGCAGTATTTT. It translates to CASSIWEEDTQYF. V is TRBV19 and J is TRBJ2-3; D might be TRBD2 (6 bases). V lost 2 bases to trimming and J lost 5 bases, with 8 bases between them. CDR1 is LNHDA, CDR2 SQIVND, per germline (reference sequence). The CDR3 runs 13 residues.

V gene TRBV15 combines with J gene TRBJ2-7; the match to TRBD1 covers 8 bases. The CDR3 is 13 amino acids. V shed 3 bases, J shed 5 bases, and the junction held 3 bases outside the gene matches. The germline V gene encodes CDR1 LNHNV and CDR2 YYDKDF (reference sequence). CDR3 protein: CATSRNRGDEQYF. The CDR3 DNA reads TGTGCCACCAGCAGGAACAGGGGGGACGAGCAGTACTTC. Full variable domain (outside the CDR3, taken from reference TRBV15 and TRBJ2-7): DAMVIQNPRYQVTQFGKPVTLSCSQTLNHNVMYWYQQKSSQAPKLLFHYYDKDFNNEADTPDNFQSRRPNTSFCFLDIRSPGLGDTAMYLCATSRNRGDEQYFGPGTRLTVT.

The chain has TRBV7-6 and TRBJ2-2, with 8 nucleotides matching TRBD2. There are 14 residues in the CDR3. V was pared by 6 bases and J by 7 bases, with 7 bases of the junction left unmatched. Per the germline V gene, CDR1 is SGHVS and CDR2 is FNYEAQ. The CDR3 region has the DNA TGTGCCAGCAGGCAGACTAGCGAAGGCGGGGAGCTGTTTTTT. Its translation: CASRQTSEGGELFF.

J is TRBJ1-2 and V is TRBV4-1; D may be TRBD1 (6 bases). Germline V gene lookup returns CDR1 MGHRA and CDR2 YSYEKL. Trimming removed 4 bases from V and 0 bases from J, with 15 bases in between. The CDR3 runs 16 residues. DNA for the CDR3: TGCGCCAGCAGCCCAAACGACAGGATAGCTAACTATGGCTACACCTTC. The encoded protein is CASSPNDRIANYGYTF.

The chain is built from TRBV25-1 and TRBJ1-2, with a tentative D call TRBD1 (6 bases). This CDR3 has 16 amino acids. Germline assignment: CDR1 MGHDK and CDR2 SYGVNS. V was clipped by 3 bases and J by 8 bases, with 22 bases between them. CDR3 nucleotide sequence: TGTGCCAGCAGTGATCTCGGGGCAGGGGCGGTGTTGGGCTACACCTTC. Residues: CASSDLGAGAVLGYTF.

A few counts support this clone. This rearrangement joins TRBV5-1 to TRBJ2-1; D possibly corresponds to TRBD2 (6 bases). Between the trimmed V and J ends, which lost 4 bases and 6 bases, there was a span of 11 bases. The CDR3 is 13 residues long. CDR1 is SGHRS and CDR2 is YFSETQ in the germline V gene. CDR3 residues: CASSTGLTNEQFF. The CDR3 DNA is TGCGCCAGCAGCACCGGACTAACCAATGAGCAGTTCTTC.

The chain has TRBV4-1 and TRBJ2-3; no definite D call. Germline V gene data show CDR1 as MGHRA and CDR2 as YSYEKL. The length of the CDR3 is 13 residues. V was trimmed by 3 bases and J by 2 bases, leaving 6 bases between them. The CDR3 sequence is CASSHRYTDTQYF. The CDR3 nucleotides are TGCGCCAGCAGCCACCGGTACACAGATACGCAGTATTTT.

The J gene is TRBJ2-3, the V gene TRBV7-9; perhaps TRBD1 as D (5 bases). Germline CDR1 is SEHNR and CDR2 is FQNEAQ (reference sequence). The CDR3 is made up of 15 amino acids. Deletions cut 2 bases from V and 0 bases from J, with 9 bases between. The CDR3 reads CASSLTGSSTDTQYF. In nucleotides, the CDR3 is TGTGCCAGCAGCTTAACAGGCTCTAGCACAGATACGCAGTATTTT.

CDR3 sequence (DNA): TGCAGCGTTGCCTATAGGGACAGGTGGAACACCCCCTATGGCTACACCTTC. It is translated as CSVAYRDRWNTPYGYTF. The chain links TRBV29-1 to TRBJ1-2; 8 nucleotides align to TRBD1. Trimming took 4 bases from V and 4 from J; bases not matched to a gene: 17. The CDR3 has 17 residues. CDR1 SQVTM and CDR2 ANQGSEA come from the germline V gene.

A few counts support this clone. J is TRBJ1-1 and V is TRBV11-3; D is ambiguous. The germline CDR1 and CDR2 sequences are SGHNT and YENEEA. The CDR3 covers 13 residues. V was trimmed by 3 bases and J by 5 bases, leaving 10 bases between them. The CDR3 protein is CASSLRARTEAFF. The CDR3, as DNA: TGTGCCAGCAGCTTGCGGGCGAGGACTGAAGCTTTCTTT.

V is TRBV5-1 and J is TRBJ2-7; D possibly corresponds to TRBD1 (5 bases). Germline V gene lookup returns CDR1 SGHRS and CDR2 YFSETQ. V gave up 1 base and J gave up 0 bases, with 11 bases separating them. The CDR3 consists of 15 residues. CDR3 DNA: TGCGCCAGCAGCTTGTTGCAGGGCAGCTCCTACGAGCAGTACTTC. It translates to CASSLLQGSSYEQYF.

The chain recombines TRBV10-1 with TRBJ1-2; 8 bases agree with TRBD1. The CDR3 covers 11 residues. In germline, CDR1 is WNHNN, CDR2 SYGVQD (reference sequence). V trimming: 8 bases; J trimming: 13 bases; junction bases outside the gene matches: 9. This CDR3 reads CASGPGQGSTF. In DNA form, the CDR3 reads TGCGCCAGCGGCCCAGGACAGGGTAGCACCTTC.

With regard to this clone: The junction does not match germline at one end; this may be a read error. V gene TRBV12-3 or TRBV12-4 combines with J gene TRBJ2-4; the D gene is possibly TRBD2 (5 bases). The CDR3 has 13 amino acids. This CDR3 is CASRLGSPDIQYF. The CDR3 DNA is TGTGCCAGCAGATTAGGGAGTCCGGACATTCAGTACTTC.

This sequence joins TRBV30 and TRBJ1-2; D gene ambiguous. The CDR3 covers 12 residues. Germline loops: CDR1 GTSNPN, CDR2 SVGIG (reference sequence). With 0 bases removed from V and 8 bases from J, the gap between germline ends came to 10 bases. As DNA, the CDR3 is TGTGCCTGGAGTGTACTTAATTTCGGCTACACCTTC. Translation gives CAWSVLNFGYTF.

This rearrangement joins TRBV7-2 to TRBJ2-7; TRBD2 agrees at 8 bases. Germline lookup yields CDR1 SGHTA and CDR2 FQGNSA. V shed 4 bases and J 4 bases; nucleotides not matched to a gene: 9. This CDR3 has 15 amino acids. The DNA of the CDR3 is TGTGCCAGCAGCTCCACGGGGGGGCTCGGTTACGAGCAGTACTTC. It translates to CASSSTGGLGYEQYF. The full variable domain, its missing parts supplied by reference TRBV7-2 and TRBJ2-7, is GAGVSQSPSNKVTEKGKDVELRCDPISGHTALYWYRQSLGQGLEFLIYFQGNSAPDKSGLPSDRFSAERTGGSVSTLTIQRTQQEDSAVYLCASSSTGGLGYEQYFGPGTRLTVT.

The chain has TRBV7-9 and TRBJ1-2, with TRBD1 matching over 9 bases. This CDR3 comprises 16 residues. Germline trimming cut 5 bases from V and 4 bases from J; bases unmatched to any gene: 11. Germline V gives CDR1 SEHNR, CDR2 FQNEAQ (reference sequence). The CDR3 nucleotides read TGTGCCAGCAGCCCGGGACAGGGTACGGGTCGCTATGGCTACACCTTC. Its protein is CASSPGQGTGRYGYTF.

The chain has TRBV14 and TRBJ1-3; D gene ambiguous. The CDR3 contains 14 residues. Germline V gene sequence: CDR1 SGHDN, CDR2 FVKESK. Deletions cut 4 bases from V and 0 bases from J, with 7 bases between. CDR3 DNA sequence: TGTGCCAGCAGCCTGCACAGCTCTGGAAACACCATATATTTT. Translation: CASSLHSSGNTIYF.

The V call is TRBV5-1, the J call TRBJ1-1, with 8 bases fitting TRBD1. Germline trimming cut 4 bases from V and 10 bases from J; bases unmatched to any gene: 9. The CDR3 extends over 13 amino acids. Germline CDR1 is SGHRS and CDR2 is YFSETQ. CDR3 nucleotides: TGCGCCAGCAGCAGGGACAGGCTTATCTCAGCTTTCTTT. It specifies CASSRDRLISAFF.

CDR3 loop: CASSLSSEGGQPQHF. The CDR3 coding sequence is TGTGCCAGCAGTTTATCGAGCGAGGGCGGTCAGCCCCAGCATTTT. V gene TRBV27 combines with J gene TRBJ1-5; D gene uncertain. The CDR3 length is 15 residues. Germline-derived CDR1 and CDR2 are MNHEY and SMNVEV (reference sequence). The V and J ends lost 0 bases and 6 bases respectively, with 12 bases between them.

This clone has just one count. For the CDR3, the DNA is TGCGCCAGCAGCTTGGACAGGGCTGGTCCTGGCTACACCTTC. Protein: CASSLDRAGPGYTF. This chain uses TRBV5-1 with TRBJ1-2; possible D gene TRBD1, 6 bases. The CDR3 runs to 14 residues. CDR1 is SGHRS, CDR2 YFSETQ, per germline. V was trimmed by 0 bases and J by 7 bases, leaving 13 bases between them.

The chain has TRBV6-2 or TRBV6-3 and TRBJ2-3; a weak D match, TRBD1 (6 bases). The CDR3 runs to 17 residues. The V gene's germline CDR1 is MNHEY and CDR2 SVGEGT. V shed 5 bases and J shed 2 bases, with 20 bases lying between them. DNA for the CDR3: TGTGCCAGCAGTCCCCGCCTGACAGGAGTTGCCACAGATACGCAGTATTTT. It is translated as CASSPRLTGVATDTQYF.